This T cell receptor (beta chain) stems from a study of human T cells and chemical hapten exposure. The wider study: Once 0.01% DPC had been applied to the upper back by patch test, readings were taken at 6 days. Study-wide findings and caveats: Healthy people's immune response may differ from that of the donors, who had alopecia. Compared with pre-sensitization or healthy control sets, expanded TCRs clustered more.

Within the library, unique molecular identifiers were attached to each individual cDNA molecule. TCRdb re-called the RACE reads through MiXCR, storing one row per CDR3 protein. Among 120,000 to 150,000 distinct CDR3 sequences, 12% were seen once, and the ten largest hold around 1.4%. Time point indicated: patch test 2, 6 weeks after DPC sensitization. The treatment: therapeutic diphenylcyclopropenone sensitization with weekly scalp DPC. The CDR3 spans 13 residues. Trimming left V 0 bases short and J 3 bases short, with 4 bases between. Germline assignment: CDR1 SGHNT and CDR2 YYREEE (reference sequence). The sample holds a few counts of this clonotype. What it binds is not known.

This rearrangement joins TRBV5-4 to TRBJ2-1; D call uncertain. The sample consisted of whole blood, taken in connection with sensitization to the hapten diphenylcyclopropenone (DPC). This sequence originates from a woman aged 45-60 years with alopecia areata. Some clones in this sample may be carry-over from other donors' samples. The CDR3 DNA reads TGTGCCAGCAGCTTGGTCGGCTACAATGAGCAGTTCTTC. This sequence encodes CASSLVGYNEQFF.